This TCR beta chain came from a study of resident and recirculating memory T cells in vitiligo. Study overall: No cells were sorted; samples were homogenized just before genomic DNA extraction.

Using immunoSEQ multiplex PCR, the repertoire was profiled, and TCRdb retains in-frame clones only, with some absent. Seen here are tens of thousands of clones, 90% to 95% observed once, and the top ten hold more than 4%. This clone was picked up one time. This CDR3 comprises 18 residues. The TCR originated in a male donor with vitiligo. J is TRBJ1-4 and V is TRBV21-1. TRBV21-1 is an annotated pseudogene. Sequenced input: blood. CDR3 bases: TGTGCCAGCAGCAAAAGGGCGGGGGACCATAATTCATGGGAAAAACTGTTTTTT. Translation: CASSKRAGDHNSWEKLFF.